The T cell receptor beta chain described here comes from a study of technical replicates of blood from a few donors. This clone was detected only once. The trim removed 5 bases at V and 2 bases at J, leaving 4 bases unmatched. The length of the CDR3 is 14 residues. The V gene's germline CDR1 is SGHTA and CDR2 FQGNSA. Clones were read by immunoSEQ multiplex PCR, and TCRdb kept only the in-frame ones, dropping some. The table has about 70,000 clones, approximately 96% seen once. The genes are TRBV7-2 and TRBJ2-7; TRBD2 matches 9 bases. The specimen was T cells isolated from PBMCs. This TCR was recovered from a human donor in good health. This CDR3 is CASSTTSGPYEQYF. The DNA of the CDR3 is TGTGCCAGCAGCACGACTAGCGGCCCCTACGAGCAGTACTTC.